This entry is about one TCR beta chain. The clone's antigen remains unknown. Per-base qualities were not stored, and no clone one base away is much larger. Genomic DNA was extracted from sorted cells for sequencing of the TCRbeta CDR3 region. The immunoSEQ Assay was used to sequence the TCRbeta CDR3 regions. TCRdb took this table from immuneACCESS and kept in-frame rearrangements with V and J called. Such tables lack part of the clones; where checked against another copy, unresolved V genes explain under half of the gap, and the rest is unexplained. The sample data list about 68,000 clones, and roughly 80% of these were observed just once. The top ten hold 11% of the sample. Patients with a history of autoimmune disease or receiving systemic immunosuppression were excluded from the trial. Peripheral blood for TCR sequencing was collected from all dose cohorts at baseline, on cycle 4 day 1, and on cycle 7 day 1. The samples were drawn from a first-in-human, open-label, multicenter phase I dose-escalation trial of ivuxolimab. Adults with locally advanced or metastatic melanoma, renal cell, hepatocellular, or head and neck squamous cell carcinoma were enrolled in the trial. Before TCR sequencing, CD4+ T cells and CD8+ T cells were sorted from peripheral blood as separate populations.

This entry belongs to a study of OX40 agonist ivuxolimab in advanced cancers. Describing the broader study: The costimulatory receptor OX40 (CD134) was targeted by ivuxolimab, a fully human IgG2 agonistic monoclonal antibody. Intravenous ivuxolimab was administered to patients every 2 weeks at six dose levels: 0.01, 0.1, 0.3, 1.5, 3 and 10 mg/kg. Patients were allowed to have had prior anti-PD-1, anti-PD-L1 or anti-CTLA-4 therapy, and 40% to 45% of the dose-escalation patients had previously received checkpoint inhibitors. A male proportion of 82.7% and a mean age of around 60 years, ranging from roughly 23 to 85, were recorded for the dose-escalation cohort. The monotherapy dose-escalation portion (N of about 47 patients) of the phase I ivuxolimab trial is reported in the paper. Three dose-escalation patients achieved partial responses, one with hepatocellular carcinoma and two with cutaneous melanoma. Peripheral TCRbeta sequencing aimed to test whether ivuxolimab altered TCR sequence diversity and caused clonal T-cell expansion. Among the roughly 50 dose-escalation patients, 19 had hepatocellular carcinoma, 15 or so melanoma, 9 renal cell carcinoma and 9 head and neck cancer.

Overall study results and their limits: The antigen specificity of the peripheral T cells that underwent clonal expansion was not determined. After ivuxolimab, more expanded clones were found on average in CD8+ T cells than in CD4+ T cells. In the 0.1-3.0 mg/kg groups, partial responders were among the patients with the lowest normalized peripheral clonal expansion, particularly in CD8+ T cells. Low levels of normalized T-cell clonal expansion were also seen in some patients who did not respond. At doses from 0.1 to 3.0 mg/kg, clonal expansion was seen in both CD4+ and CD8+ blood T cells between baseline and week 6.

Including cysteine and phenylalanine, the CDR3 has 17 amino acids. CDR3 DNA only is kept here, 51 bases in frame from base 1. The germline V gene sets CDR1 to MNHNS and CDR2 to SASEGT. Trimming removed 4 bases from V and 2 bases from J, leaving 17 bases between the germline ends. This TCR was recovered from an adult with an advanced solid tumor such as melanoma, head and neck, liver or kidney cancer. This specimen consisted of CD4+ or CD8+ T cells sorted from blood, obtained in a trial of the OX40 agonist ivuxolimab. This chain is built from TRBV6-1 and TRBJ1-4; tentative D gene TRBD1, with 6 bases matching. The CDR3 reads as follows: CASSGTPYRDTNEKLFF. In nucleotide form, the sequence is TGTGCCAGCAGTGGCACGCCCTACAGGGACACTAATGAAAAACTGTTTTTT.